Included here is one TCR beta chain sequence, with context. The sample comes from a study of T cell changes during pregnancy in multiple sclerosis. The protocol was immunoSEQ multiplex PCR, while the TCRdb copy is restricted to in-frame clones and leaves out a portion. This table has about 55,000 clones, approximately 94% appearing once. The sample here was CD8+ T cells from peripheral blood mononuclear cells, taken in the third trimester of pregnancy. This clonotype was sampled from a female donor with multiple sclerosis, enrolled in a pregnancy study.

The CDR3 reads CASSFDSSPETQYF. The CDR3 coding sequence is TGTGCCAGCAGCTTCGATAGTAGTCCAGAGACCCAGTACTTC. The V gene is TRBV7-9, the J gene TRBJ2-5; D remains unclear. The V gene lost 3 bases and the J gene lost 4 bases, with 12 bases spanning the gap. CDR1 and CDR2 from the germline V gene are SEHNR and FQNEAQ (reference sequence). The CDR3 spans 14 residues.